The T cell receptor (beta chain) under discussion was sequenced for a study of cytomegalovirus exposure and HLA in healthy donors. Primers for the PCR totalled 60 Vbeta and 13 Jbeta. Profiled with immunoSEQ multiplex PCR; TCRdb holds only in-frame clones, not every one. The sample shows 84,000 or so clones, over 75% of them seen only once. Unmatched junction bases numbered 12, after V lost 6 bases and J lost 1 base. The CDR3 sequence is 16 residues long. Per the germline V gene, CDR1 is GTSNPN and CDR2 is SVGIG (reference sequence). The sequenced sample was PBMCs. The sequence came from a human donor in good health. V gene TRBV30 combines with J gene TRBJ1-2, with TRBD1 matching over 9 bases. The CDR3 reads CACRKGQGRGNYGYTF. The CDR3 DNA follows: TGTGCCTGTAGAAAGGGACAGGGTCGGGGTAACTATGGCTACACCTTC.